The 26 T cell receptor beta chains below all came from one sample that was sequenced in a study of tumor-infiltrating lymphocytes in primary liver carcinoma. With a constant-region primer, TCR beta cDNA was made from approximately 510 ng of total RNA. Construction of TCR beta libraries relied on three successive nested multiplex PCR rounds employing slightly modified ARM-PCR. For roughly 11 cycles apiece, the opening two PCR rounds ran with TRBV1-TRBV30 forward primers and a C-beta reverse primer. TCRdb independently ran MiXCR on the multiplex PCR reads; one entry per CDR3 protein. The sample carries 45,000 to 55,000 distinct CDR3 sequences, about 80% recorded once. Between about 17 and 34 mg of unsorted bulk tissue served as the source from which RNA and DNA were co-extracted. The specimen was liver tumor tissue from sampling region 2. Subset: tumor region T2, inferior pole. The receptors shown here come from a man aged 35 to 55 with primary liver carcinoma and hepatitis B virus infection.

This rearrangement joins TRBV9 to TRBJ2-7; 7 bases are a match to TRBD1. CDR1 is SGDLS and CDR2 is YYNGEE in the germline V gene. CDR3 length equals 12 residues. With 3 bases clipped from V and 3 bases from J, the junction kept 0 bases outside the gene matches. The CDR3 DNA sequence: TGTGCCAGCAGCGGACAGGGCTACGAGCAGTACTTC. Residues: CASSGQGYEQYF.

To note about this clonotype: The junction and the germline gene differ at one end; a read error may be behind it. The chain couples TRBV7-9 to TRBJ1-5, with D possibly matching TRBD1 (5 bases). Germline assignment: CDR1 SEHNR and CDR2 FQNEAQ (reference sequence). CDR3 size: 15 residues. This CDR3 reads CASSLFGASGQPHHF. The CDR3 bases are TGTGCCAGCAGCTTATTTGGGGCTTCGGGGCAGCCCCATCATTTT.

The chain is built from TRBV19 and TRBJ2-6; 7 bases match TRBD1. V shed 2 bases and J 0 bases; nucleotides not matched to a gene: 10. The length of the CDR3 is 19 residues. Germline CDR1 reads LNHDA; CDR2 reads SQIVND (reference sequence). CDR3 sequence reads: CASSIYRPTGSSGANVLTF. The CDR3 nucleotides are TGTGCCAGTAGTATATATCGTCCGACAGGGAGCTCTGGGGCCAACGTCCTGACTTTC.

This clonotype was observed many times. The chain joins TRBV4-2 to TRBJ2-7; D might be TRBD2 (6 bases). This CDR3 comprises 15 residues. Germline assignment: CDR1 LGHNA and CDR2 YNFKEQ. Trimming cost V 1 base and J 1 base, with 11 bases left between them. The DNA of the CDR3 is TGTGCCAGCAGCCAAGGGGCAGGACTATCCTACGAGCAGTACTTC. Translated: CASSQGAGLSYEQYF.

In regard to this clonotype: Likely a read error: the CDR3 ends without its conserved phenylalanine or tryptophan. CDR3 protein: CASSPQGAYSSPLHI. CDR3 DNA: TGTGCCAGCAGCCCCCAGGGTGCCTATAGTTCACCCCTCCACATT. V gene TRBV13 combines with J gene TRBJ1-6, with D tentatively TRBD1 (5 bases). This CDR3 is built from 15 residues. Germline V CDR1 and CDR2: PRHDT, FYEKMQ (reference sequence).

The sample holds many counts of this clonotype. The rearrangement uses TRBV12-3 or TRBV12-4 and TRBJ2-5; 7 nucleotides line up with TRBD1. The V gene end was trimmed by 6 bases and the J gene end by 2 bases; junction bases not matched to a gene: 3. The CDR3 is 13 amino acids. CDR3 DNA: TGTGCCAGCAGCTGGACAGGTCAAGAGACCCAGTACTTC. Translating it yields CASSWTGQETQYF.

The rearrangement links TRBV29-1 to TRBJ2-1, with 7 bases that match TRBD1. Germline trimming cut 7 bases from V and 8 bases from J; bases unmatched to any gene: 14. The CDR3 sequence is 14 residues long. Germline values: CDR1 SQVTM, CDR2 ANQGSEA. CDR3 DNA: TGCAGCGGATTGCCGGAACAGGGGATTGATGAGCAGTTCTTC. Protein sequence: CSGLPEQGIDEQFF.

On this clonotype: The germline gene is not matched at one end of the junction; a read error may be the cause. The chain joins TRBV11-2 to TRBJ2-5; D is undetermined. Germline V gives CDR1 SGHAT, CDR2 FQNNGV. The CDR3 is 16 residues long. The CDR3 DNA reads TGTACCAGCAGTTCCTGGAACTCGGCCCACCAAGAGACCCAGTACTTC. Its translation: CTSSSWNSAHQETQYF. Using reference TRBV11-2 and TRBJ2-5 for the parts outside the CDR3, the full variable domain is EAGVAQSPRYKIIEKRQSVAFWCNPISGHATLYWYQQILGQGPKLLIQFQNNGVVDDSQLPKDRFSAERLKGVDSTLKIQPAKLEDSAVYLCTSSSWNSAHQETQYFGPGTRLLVL.

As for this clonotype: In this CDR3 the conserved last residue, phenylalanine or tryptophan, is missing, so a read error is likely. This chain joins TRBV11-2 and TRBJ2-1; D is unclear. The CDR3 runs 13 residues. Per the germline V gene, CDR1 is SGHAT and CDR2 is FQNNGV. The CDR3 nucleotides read TGTGCCGGCAGCTTAAACGATGCCTATGAGCAGTTCCTC. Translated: CAGSLNDAYEQFL.

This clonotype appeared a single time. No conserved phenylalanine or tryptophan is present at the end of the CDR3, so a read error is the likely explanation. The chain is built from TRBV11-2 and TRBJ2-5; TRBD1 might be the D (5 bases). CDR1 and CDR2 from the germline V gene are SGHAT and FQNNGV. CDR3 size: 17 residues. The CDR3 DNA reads TGTACCAGCAGCATAGGGGCCTTGTCCGGGTTTCAAGAGACCCAGTACCTC. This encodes CTSSIGALSGFQETQYL.

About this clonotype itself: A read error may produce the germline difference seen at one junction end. Here the CDR3 reads CASTLLAGEDMQYF. The CDR3 DNA reads as TGTGCCAGCACCTTACTAGCGGGAGAAGATATGCAGTATTTT. The chain joins TRBV6-1 to TRBJ2-3; 11 bases are shared with TRBD2. CDR1 MNHNS and CDR2 SASEGT come from the germline V gene. CDR3 length: 14 residues.

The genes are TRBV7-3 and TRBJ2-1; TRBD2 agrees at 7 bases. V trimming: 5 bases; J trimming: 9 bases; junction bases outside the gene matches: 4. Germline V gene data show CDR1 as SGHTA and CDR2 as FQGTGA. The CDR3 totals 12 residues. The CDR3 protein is CASSPAGVEQFF. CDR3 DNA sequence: TGTGCCAGCAGCCCCGCGGGAGTTGAGCAGTTCTTC.

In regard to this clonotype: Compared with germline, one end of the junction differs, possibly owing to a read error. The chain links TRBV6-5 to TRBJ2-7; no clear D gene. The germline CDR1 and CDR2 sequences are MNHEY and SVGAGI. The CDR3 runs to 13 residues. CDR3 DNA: TGTGTCAGCAGCCGCGCGAGCGACTACGAGCAGTACTTC. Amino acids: CVSSRASDYEQYF.

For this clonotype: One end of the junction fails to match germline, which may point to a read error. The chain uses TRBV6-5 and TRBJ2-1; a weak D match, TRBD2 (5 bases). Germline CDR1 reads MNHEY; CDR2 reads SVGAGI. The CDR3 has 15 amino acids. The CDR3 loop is CARSYRTATYNEQFF. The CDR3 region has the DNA TGTGCCAGGAGTTACCGGACTGCTACCTACAATGAGCAGTTCTTT.

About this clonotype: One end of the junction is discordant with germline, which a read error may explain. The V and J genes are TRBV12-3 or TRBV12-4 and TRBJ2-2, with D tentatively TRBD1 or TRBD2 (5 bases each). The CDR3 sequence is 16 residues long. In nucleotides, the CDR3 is TGTGCCAGCAGCAGTAAGGGTCAGGGAACCACCGGGGAGCTGTTGTTT. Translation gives CASSSKGQGTTGELLF.

The CDR3 DNA sequence: TGTGCCAGCAGTTGTGCACTAACGGGTGGTCAGCAGTACTTC. It encodes CASSCALTGGQQYF. The chain carries TRBV6-6 and TRBJ2-7; D gene uncertain. Deletions cut 4 bases from V and 8 bases from J, with 18 bases between. Looked up from germline, CDR1 is MNHNY and CDR2 is SVGAGI (reference sequence). The CDR3 length is 14 residues.

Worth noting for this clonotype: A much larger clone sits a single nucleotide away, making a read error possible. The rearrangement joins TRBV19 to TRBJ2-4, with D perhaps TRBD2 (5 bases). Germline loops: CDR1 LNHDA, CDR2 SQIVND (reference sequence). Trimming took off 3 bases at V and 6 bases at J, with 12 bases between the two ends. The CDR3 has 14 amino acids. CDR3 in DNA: TGTGCCAGTAGTATGAGGGTTGTTGCAAACATTCAGTACTTC. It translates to CASSMRVVANIQYF.

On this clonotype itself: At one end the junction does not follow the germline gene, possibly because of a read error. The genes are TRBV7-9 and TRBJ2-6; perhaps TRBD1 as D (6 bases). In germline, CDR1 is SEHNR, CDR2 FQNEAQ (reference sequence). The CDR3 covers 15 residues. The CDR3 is CASTGEDSGDNVLAF. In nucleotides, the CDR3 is TGTGCCAGCACCGGGGAAGACTCTGGGGACAACGTCCTGGCTTTC.

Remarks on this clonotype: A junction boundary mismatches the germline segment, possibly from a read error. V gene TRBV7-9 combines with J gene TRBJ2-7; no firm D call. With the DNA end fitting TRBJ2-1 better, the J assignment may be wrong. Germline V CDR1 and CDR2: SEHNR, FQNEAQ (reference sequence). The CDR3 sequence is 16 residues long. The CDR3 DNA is TGTACCAGCAGCCCCACCCCCTCCTCACTATCCTACGAGCAGTTCTTC. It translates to CTSSPTPSSLSYEQFF.

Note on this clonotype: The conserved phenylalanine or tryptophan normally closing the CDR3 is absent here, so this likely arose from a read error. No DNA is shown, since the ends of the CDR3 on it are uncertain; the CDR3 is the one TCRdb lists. CDR3 amino acids: CASSPEESANYGYTL. This chain joins TRBV4-1 and TRBJ1-2. Counting both end residues, the CDR3 totals 15 amino acids. The germline CDR1 and CDR2 sequences are MGHRA and YSYEKL.

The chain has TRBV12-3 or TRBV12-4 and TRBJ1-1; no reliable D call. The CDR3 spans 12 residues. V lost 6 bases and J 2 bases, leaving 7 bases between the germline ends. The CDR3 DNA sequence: TGTGCCAGCAGCCGGGCAAACACTGAAGCTTTCTTT. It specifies CASSRANTEAFF.

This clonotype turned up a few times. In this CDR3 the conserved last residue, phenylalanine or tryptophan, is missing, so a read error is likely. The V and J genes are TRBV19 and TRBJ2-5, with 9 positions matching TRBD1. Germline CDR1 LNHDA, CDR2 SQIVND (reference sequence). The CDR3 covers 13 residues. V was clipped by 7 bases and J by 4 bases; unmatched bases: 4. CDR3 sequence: CASTVTGGETQYS. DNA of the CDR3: TGTGCCAGTACCGTGACAGGGGGAGAGACCCAGTACTCC.

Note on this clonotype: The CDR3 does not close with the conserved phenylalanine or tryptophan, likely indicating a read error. CDR3 sequence (DNA): TGTGCCATCAGACTATCTAGGACAGGAGACACAGATAAGCAGTATCTT. This codes for CAIRLSRTGDTDKQYL. The chain is built from TRBV10-3 and TRBJ2-3, with 7 bases identical to TRBD1. This CDR3 is 16 amino acids long. Germline-derived CDR1 and CDR2 are ENHRY and SYGVKD.

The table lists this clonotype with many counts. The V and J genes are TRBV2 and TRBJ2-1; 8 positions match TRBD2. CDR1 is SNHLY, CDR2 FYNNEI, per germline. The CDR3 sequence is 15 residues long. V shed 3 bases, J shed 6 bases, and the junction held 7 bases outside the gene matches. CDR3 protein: CASSEFERELNEQFF. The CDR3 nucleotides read TGTGCCAGCAGTGAGTTTGAGCGGGAGCTCAATGAGCAGTTCTTC.

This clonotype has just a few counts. CDR3 protein: CASNWGGLVGDEQYF. CDR3 bases: TGTGCCAGCAATTGGGGTGGATTAGTCGGGGATGAGCAGTACTTC. The chain combines TRBV5-4 with TRBJ2-7; D perhaps matches TRBD2 (5 bases). V lost 6 bases and J lost 7, with 23 bases in between. The CDR3 sequence is 15 residues long. The germline V gene has CDR1 SGHNT and CDR2 YYREEE (reference sequence). Drawing the rest from reference TRBV5-4 and TRBJ2-7, the complete variable domain is ETGVTQSPTHLIKTRGQQVTLRCSSQSGHNTVSWYQQALGQGPQFIFQYYREEENGRGNFPPRFSGLQFPNYSSELNVNALELDDSALYLCASNWGGLVGDEQYFGPGTRLTVT.

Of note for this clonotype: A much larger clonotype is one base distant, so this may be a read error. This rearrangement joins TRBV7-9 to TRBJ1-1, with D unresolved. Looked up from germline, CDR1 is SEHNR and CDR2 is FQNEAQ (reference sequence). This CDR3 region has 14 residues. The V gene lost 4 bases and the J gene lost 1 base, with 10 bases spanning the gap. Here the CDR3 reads CASSSLNTNTEAFF. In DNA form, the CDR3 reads TGTGCCAGCAGCTCTCTTAACACGAACACTGAAGCTTTCTTT.